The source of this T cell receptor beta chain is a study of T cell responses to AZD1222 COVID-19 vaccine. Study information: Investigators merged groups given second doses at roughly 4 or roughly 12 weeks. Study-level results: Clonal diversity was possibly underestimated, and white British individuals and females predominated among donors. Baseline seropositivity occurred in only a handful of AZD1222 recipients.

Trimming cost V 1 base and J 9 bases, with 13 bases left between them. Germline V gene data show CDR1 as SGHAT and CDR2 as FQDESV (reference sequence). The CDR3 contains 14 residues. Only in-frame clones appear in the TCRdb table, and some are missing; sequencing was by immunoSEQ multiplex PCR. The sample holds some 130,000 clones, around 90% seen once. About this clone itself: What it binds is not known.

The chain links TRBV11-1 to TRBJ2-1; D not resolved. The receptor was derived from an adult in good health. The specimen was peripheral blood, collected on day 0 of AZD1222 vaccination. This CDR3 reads CASSLVLGVGEQFF. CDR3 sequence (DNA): TGTGCCAGCAGCTTAGTGCTAGGAGTAGGTGAGCAGTTCTTC.